Listed below are T cell receptor beta chains from one sample, sequenced in a study of OX40 agonist ivuxolimab in advanced cancers. Here immunoSEQ multiplex PCR was the method, and the copy in TCRdb shows in-frame clones only, minus some. The data hold some 35,000 clones, with 60% to 80% observed a single time. Sequencing used CD4+ or CD8+ T cells sorted from blood, obtained in a trial of the OX40 agonist ivuxolimab. The receptors come from an adult with an advanced solid tumor such as melanoma, head and neck, liver or kidney cancer. CDR3s include the opening cysteine and the closing phenylalanine or tryptophan. D genes are given only for firm matches. Clone size is not always given. Where it is, it says once, few, many or a class for expanded clones.

j_call	d_call	clone_size	v_call	cdr3_nt	cdr3_aa
TRBJ1-3	TRBD1	once	TRBV19	TGTGCCAGTAGTACAGACAGGGGAGCTGGAAACACCATATATTTT	CASSTDRGAGNTIYF
TRBJ2-5	NA	NA	TRBV6-1	TGTGCCAGCACATTTAGTCGTGGACAAGAGACCCAGTACTTC	CASTFSRGQETQYF
TRBJ2-7	NA	NA	TRBV5-4	TGTGCCAGCAGCTTACAGGGTGCGTTGGACGAGCAGTACTTC	CASSLQGALDEQYF
TRBJ2-7	TRBD1	NA	TRBV7-8	TGTGCCAGCAGCTTAGCGAGGACAGGGGGCTGGTACGAGCAGTACTTC	CASSLARTGGWYEQYF
TRBJ2-2	NA	few	TRBV5-1	TGCGCCAGCAGCTTCACGGCCACCGGGGAGCTGTTTTTT	CASSFTATGELFF
TRBJ2-7	NA	NA	TRBV20-1	TGCAGTGCATCCTCTACAGGCGAGCAGTACTTC	CSASSTGEQYF
TRBJ1-2	NA	NA	TRBV19	TGTGCCAGTAGTCCAACGGTCGACTATGGCTACACCTTC	CASSPTVDYGYTF
TRBJ2-7	NA	NA	TRBV6-5	TGTGCCAGCACCAGGACCGTACGGGGCTACGAGCAGTACTTC	CASTRTVRGYEQYF
TRBJ1-1	NA	NA	TRBV28	TGTGCCAGCAGTTTATCATATCGGAACACTGAAGCTTTCTTT	CASSLSYRNTEAFF
TRBJ2-1	TRBD1	NA	TRBV10-3	TGTGCCACCGGGGCGCCAGTAGGCCGGGACAGCGGCGAGCAGTTCTTC	CATGAPVGRDSGEQFF
TRBJ2-1	TRBD2	NA	TRBV27	TGTGCCAGCAGAGGACTAGCGGGGGGGCATGAGCAGTTCTTC	CASRGLAGGHEQFF
TRBJ2-3	TRBD1	NA	TRBV7-8	TGTGCCAGCAGCCCGAGGGCCAGGGGGACAGATACGCAGTATTTT	CASSPRARGTDTQYF
TRBJ1-1	NA	NA	TRBV2	TGTGCCAGCCGAGCCGGGTCCCCCGAGGGGACTGAAGCTTTCTTT	CASRAGSPEGTEAFF
TRBJ2-7	TRBD2	NA	TRBV7-6	TGTGCCAGCAGCCGCTGGGAGGGAGGTCTGTCCTACGAGCAGTACTTC	CASSRWEGGLSYEQYF
TRBJ1-2	NA	NA	TRBV7-9	TGTGCCAGCAGCTTAGGAGGGGACTATGGCTACACCTTC	CASSLGGDYGYTF
TRBJ1-2	NA	NA	TRBV5-1	TGCGCCAGCAGCTTGGTGGTGATGGATGGCTACACCTTC	CASSLVVMDGYTF
TRBJ1-5	NA	NA	TRBV21-1	TGTGCCAGCTGGTGGACAGGGGGCCCTGGGAGCAATCAGCCCCAGCATTTT	CASWWTGGPGSNQPQHF
TRBJ2-2	TRBD2	NA	TRBV11-3	TGTGCCAGCAGCCTAGAGCGGGGCCGAAACACCGGGGAGCTGTTTTTT	CASSLERGRNTGELFF
TRBJ1-1	TRBD1	NA	TRBV10-3	TGTGCCATCAGTGTACAGGGGGCATTCACTGAAGCTTTCTTT	CAISVQGAFTEAFF
TRBJ2-7	TRBD1	NA	TRBV28	TGTGCCGGGCAAAACAGGGGGAGTCCGCAGTACTTC	CAGQNRGSPQYF
TRBJ2-1	TRBD2	NA	TRBV27	TGTGCCAGCAGGTGGGGACTAGCGCCCTACAATGAGCAGTTCTTC	CASRWGLAPYNEQFF
TRBJ2-5	TRBD2	once	TRBV11-1	TGTGCCAGCAGCTTAGACTCAACCGGGACTAGCGGGAGGAGGGAGACCCAGTACTTC	CASSLDSTGTSGRRETQYF
TRBJ1-5	TRBD1	NA	TRBV30	TGTGCCTGGTCCCTCGGGACAGGGTTTAATCAGCCCCAGCATTTT	CAWSLGTGFNQPQHF
TRBJ2-7	TRBD1	few	TRBV5-1	TGCGCCAGCAGCAAAATGGACAGGGTATACGAGCAGTACTTC	CASSKMDRVYEQYF
TRBJ1-6	NA	NA	TRBV6-5	TGTGCCAGCAGACAGCCTAATTCACCCCTCCACTTT	CASRQPNSPLHF
TRBJ1-1	NA	NA	TRBV30	TGTGCCTGGACCGAGGGCATATCGAACACTGAAGCTTTCTTT	CAWTEGISNTEAFF
TRBJ2-1	TRBD1	NA	TRBV7-9	TGTGCCAGCAGCTTATGGGACAGGGAATACAATGAGCAGTTCTTC	CASSLWDREYNEQFF
TRBJ2-7	NA	NA	TRBV7-9	TGTGCCAGCAGCCAGGACGGAGCCTACGAGCAGTACTTC	CASSQDGAYEQYF
TRBJ2-3	TRBD2	NA	TRBV27	TGTGCCAGCAGAGGACTAGCTGCAGATACGCAGTATTTT	CASRGLAADTQYF
TRBJ1-5	NA	NA	TRBV6-5	TGTGCCAGCAGTTTCAGGGGTCAGCCCCAGCATTTT	CASSFRGQPQHF
TRBJ2-4	NA	NA	TRBV6-4	TGTGCCATCAGTGAGTCGCAGGACCAAAACATTCAGTACTTC	CAISESQDQNIQYF
TRBJ2-7	NA	NA	TRBV27	TGTGCCAGCAGTTCCCTCTACGAGCAGTACTTC	CASSSLYEQYF
TRBJ2-3	NA	NA	TRBV14	TGTGCCAGCAGCCAACCGGGACAATCCCCCACAGATACGCAGTATTTT	CASSQPGQSPTDTQYF
TRBJ2-3	NA	NA	TRBV6-6	TGTGCCAGCAGTTTGGCGGTCGGTACGCAGTATTTT	CASSLAVGTQYF
TRBJ2-1	NA	once	TRBV2	TGTGCCAGCAGCGCGGACCTCGCCCGAAAGCAGTTCTTC	CASSADLARKQFF
TRBJ2-7	TRBD1	NA	TRBV27	TGTGCCAGCAGTTCCGGACAGGGTCTGGCCTACGAGCAGTACTTC	CASSSGQGLAYEQYF
TRBJ1-2	TRBD1	NA	TRBV7-9	TGTGCCAGCAGCTTAGGCCAGGGGACAGACACCTTC	CASSLGQGTDTF
TRBJ1-1	NA	NA	TRBV27	TGTGCCAGCAGTTTGGTGAGGGCGAACGCTGAAGCTTTCTTT	CASSLVRANAEAFF
TRBJ2-5	NA	NA	TRBV4-3	TGCGCCAGCAGCCCCCAGGAGCGGTCGATCAGGGAGACCCAGTACTTC	CASSPQERSIRETQYF
TRBJ2-1	NA	NA	TRBV1	TGCACCAGCAGCCAACCGACTCACAATGAGCAGTTCTTC	CTSSQPTHNEQFF